The TCR beta chain under discussion was sequenced for a study of OX40 agonist ivuxolimab in advanced cancers. Background for the entire study: Ivuxolimab, which targeted the costimulatory receptor OX40 (CD134), was an agonistic, fully human IgG2 monoclonal antibody. Intravenous ivuxolimab was administered to patients every 2 weeks at six dose levels: 0.01, 0.1, 0.3, 1.5, 3 and 10 mg/kg. In the dose-escalation cohort, approximately 80% of patients were male, and the mean age was roughly 60 years with a range of about 20 to 90. Peripheral TCRbeta sequencing was intended to test whether TCR sequence diversity was altered and clonal T-cell expansion was caused by ivuxolimab. Among the approximately 50 dose-escalation patients, approximately 20 had hepatocellular carcinoma, around 15 melanoma, 9 renal cell carcinoma and 9 head and neck cancer. Three dose-escalation patients achieved partial responses, one with hepatocellular carcinoma and two with cutaneous melanoma. The paper covers the monotherapy dose-escalation part of the phase I ivuxolimab trial, which included N of about 50 patients. Prior anti-PD-1, anti-PD-L1 or anti-CTLA-4 therapy was permitted, and checkpoint inhibitors had been received by 40% to 50% of dose-escalation patients.

Study-level results and caveats: Low levels of normalized T-cell clonal expansion were also seen in some patients who did not respond. Antigen specificity was not determined for the clonally expanded peripheral T cells. After ivuxolimab, expanded clones were on average more numerous among CD8+ T cells than among CD4+ T cells. At doses of 0.1 to 3.0 mg/kg, clonal expansion of both CD4+ and CD8+ blood T cells was observed from baseline to week 6. In the 0.1-3.0 mg/kg groups, partial responders were among the patients with the lowest normalized peripheral clonal expansion, particularly in CD8+ T cells.

The trial excluded patients who had a history of autoimmune disease or were on systemic immunosuppression. Peripheral blood for TCR sequencing was drawn from every dose cohort at baseline, at cycle 4 day 1 and at cycle 7 day 1. Samples came from an open-label, multicenter, first-in-human phase I dose-escalation trial of ivuxolimab. Adults with locally advanced or metastatic head and neck squamous cell, hepatocellular, melanoma or renal cell carcinoma were enrolled in the trial. Before TCR sequencing, CD4+ and CD8+ T cells were separately sorted from peripheral blood. Genomic DNA was isolated from the sorted cells so that the TCRbeta CDR3 region could be sequenced. The immunoSEQ Assay was used for sequencing of TCRbeta CDR3 regions. TCRdb obtained this table from immuneACCESS and retained in-frame rearrangements with V and J assigned. These tables miss some clones; where compared with another copy, unresolved V genes account for less than half of the shortfall, and the remainder is unexplained. This sample lists roughly 41,000 clones; more than 85% were detected once. Approximately 2.4% of the sample is taken by the ten largest.

The CDR3 runs 16 residues from the cysteine to the phenylalanine. The DNA shown is the 48-base CDR3, in frame from base 1. CDR1 and CDR2 are drawn from the germline V gene: SGHTA, FQGTGA. V is cut back by 5 bases and J by 7 bases, with 12 bases in the junction unmatched. About this clone: Its antigen is not yet known. No base quality values were provided; no much bigger clone lies one nucleotide off.

The material was CD4+ or CD8+ T cells sorted from blood, obtained in a trial of the OX40 agonist ivuxolimab. This receptor was obtained from an adult with an advanced solid tumor such as melanoma, head and neck, liver or kidney cancer. Recombination connected TRBV7-3 to TRBJ2-2, and 8 bases in between align with TRBD1. The bases are TGTGCCAGCAGCCCGGGGCCAGGGGGCGCGGGCGGGGAGCTGTTTTTT. Its translation is CASSPGPGGAGGELFF.